The 25 T cell receptor beta chains in this list originate from one sample, sequenced in a study of blood T cell repertoires in COVID-19 (dated by TCRdb to the early 2020s). The library was prepared using the immunoSEQ multiplex PCR assay. TCRdb's version of the immuneACCESS table is confined to in-frame rearrangements and falls short of the full clone set. An unresolved V gene accounts for under half of the shortfall where checked; the remainder is of unknown origin. The sample has about 120,000 clones on record, around 91% of them singletons. The ten most abundant clones make up around 30% of the sample. Sequences were obtained from peripheral blood. Receptors originate from a man in his 70s with active or convalescent COVID-19.

The CDR3 coding sequence is TGTGCCAGCAGTGGCCCCGATTACAGCCCGGGAAACACCATATATTTT. Its protein is CASSGPDYSPGNTIYF. This chain uses TRBV6-1 with TRBJ1-3; D is unclear. This CDR3 is built from 16 residues. CDR1 is MNHNS and CDR2 is SASEGT in the germline V gene. The V and J ends lost 4 bases and 4 bases respectively, with 17 bases between them.

V is TRBV29-1 and J is TRBJ1-5, with D hard to call. The ends were cut back, 3 bases at V and 0 bases at J, with 18 bases in the middle. The CDR3 is made up of 17 amino acids. In germline, CDR1 is SQVTM, CDR2 ANQGSEA. The CDR3: CSVDGMFYYYSNQPQHF. CDR3 coding DNA: TGCAGCGTTGACGGAATGTTCTACTATTATAGCAATCAGCCCCAGCATTTT.

The chain has TRBV19 and TRBJ2-1; TRBD1 might be the D (5 bases). Per the germline V gene, CDR1 is LNHDA and CDR2 is SQIVND (reference sequence). V was trimmed by 3 bases and J by 5 bases, leaving 11 bases between them. The CDR3 runs 14 residues. The CDR3 bases are TGTGCCAGTAGTATGGGCAGGGCCAACAATGAGCAGTTCTTC. The encoded protein is CASSMGRANNEQFF.

The V and J genes are TRBV19 and TRBJ2-3, with a weak D call TRBD2 (5 bases). CDR3 length: 11 residues. Germline loops: CDR1 LNHDA, CDR2 SQIVND (reference sequence). The V gene lost 6 bases and the J gene lost 6 bases, with 7 bases spanning the gap. The CDR3 region is CASRRGDTQYF. In nucleotides, the CDR3 is TGTGCCAGTAGGAGAGGGGATACGCAGTATTTT.

This sequence joins TRBV19 and TRBJ2-1; D might be TRBD2 (6 bases). The length of the CDR3 is 14 residues. V was cut by 1 base and J by 7 bases, with 11 bases left in between. CDR1 is LNHDA, CDR2 SQIVND, per germline (reference sequence). The CDR3 loop is CASSIGEEANEQFF. The CDR3 region has the DNA TGTGCCAGTAGTATAGGGGAGGAGGCTAATGAGCAGTTCTTC.

This chain links TRBV11-2 with TRBJ1-1; D might be TRBD1 (5 bases). The V end lost 5 bases, the J end lost 8 bases, and 27 bases lay between the germline ends. CDR1 and CDR2 (germline): SGHAT, FQNNGV. The CDR3 is 17 amino acids. CDR3 DNA sequence: TGTGCCAGCAGCACACCCCGAGAAGGACCGGGACTTAAAGAAGCTTTCTTT. This sequence encodes CASSTPREGPGLKEAFF. Variable domain in full (rest from reference TRBV11-2 and TRBJ1-1): EAGVAQSPRYKIIEKRQSVAFWCNPISGHATLYWYQQILGQGPKLLIQFQNNGVVDDSQLPKDRFSAERLKGVDSTLKIQPAKLEDSAVYLCASSTPREGPGLKEAFFGQGTRLTVV.

The chain combines TRBV19 with TRBJ2-3, with D possibly matching TRBD2 (5 bases). This CDR3 is 16 amino acids long. CDR1 LNHDA and CDR2 SQIVND come from the germline V gene (reference sequence). V was shortened by 1 base and J by 7 bases, with 18 bases between the two germline ends. Here the CDR3 reads CASSIVIGGPGNTQYF. CDR3 DNA sequence: TGTGCCAGTAGTATAGTTATCGGAGGTCCGGGTAATACGCAGTATTTT.

This chain joins TRBV11-2 and TRBJ1-1, with a weak D call TRBD1 (6 bases). Germline CDR1 is SGHAT and CDR2 is FQNNGV. The ends were cut back, 3 bases at V and 7 bases at J, with 9 bases in the middle. This CDR3 spans 12 amino acids. CDR3 in amino acids: CASSFQGIEAFF. CDR3 nucleotides: TGTGCCAGCAGCTTTCAGGGGATTGAAGCTTTCTTT.

The chain uses TRBV7-9 and TRBJ1-2; D is unclear. Germline values: CDR1 SEHNR, CDR2 FQNEAQ (reference sequence). CDR3 size: 15 residues. The germline V and J ends were trimmed by 4 bases and 2 bases, with 14 bases remaining between them. CDR3 region: CASSSTRTGNYGYTF. The CDR3 coding sequence is TGTGCCAGCAGCTCGACCCGTACGGGGAACTATGGCTACACCTTC.

The V gene is TRBV4-1, the J gene TRBJ1-3; D remains ambiguous. Germline assignment: CDR1 MGHRA and CDR2 YSYEKL. Trimming took 1 base from V and 0 from J, leaving 10 bases between them. The CDR3 has 16 residues. Here the CDR3 reads CASSQGEGSSGNTIYF. For the CDR3, the DNA is TGCGCCAGCAGCCAAGGGGAGGGATCCTCTGGAAACACCATATATTTT.

This chain joins TRBV15 and TRBJ2-1, with 12 nucleotides matching TRBD2. The CDR3 spans 19 residues. The ends lost 0 bases at V and 0 bases at J; junction bases unmatched: 6. The germline gives CDR1 LNHNV, CDR2 YYDKDF (reference sequence). The CDR3 DNA reads as TGTGCCACCAGCAGAGATGGGCTAGCGGGAGGGAGCTCCTACAATGAGCAGTTCTTC. This sequence encodes CATSRDGLAGGSSYNEQFF. Complete variable domain (other parts from reference TRBV15 and TRBJ2-1): DAMVIQNPRYQVTQFGKPVTLSCSQTLNHNVMYWYQQKSSQAPKLLFHYYDKDFNNEADTPDNFQSRRPNTSFCFLDIRSPGLGDTAMYLCATSRDGLAGGSSYNEQFFGPGTRLTVL.

This clone was recorded once. The V call is TRBV28, the J call TRBJ2-5; TRBD2 agrees at 11 bases. CDR1 and CDR2 (germline): MDHEN, SYDVKM. Losses at the gene ends were 11 bases for V and 5 bases for J; bases not matched to a gene: 7. This CDR3 contains 13 residues. The chain's CDR3 is CAACSGRAETQYF. For the CDR3, the DNA is TGTGCCGCCTGTAGCGGGAGGGCGGAGACCCAGTACTTC.

The gene calls are TRBV12-3 or TRBV12-4 and TRBJ1-1; 8 bases line up with TRBD1. Trimming at V came to 6 bases and at J to 1 base, leaving 1 base not matched to a gene. The CDR3 covers 13 residues. The CDR3 region is CASRGQGNTEAFF. The CDR3 region has the DNA TGTGCCAGCAGAGGACAGGGGAACACTGAAGCTTTCTTT.

The J gene is TRBJ2-5, the V gene TRBV5-1, with TRBD1 matching over 11 bases. The CDR3 is 16 residues long. The germline gives CDR1 SGHRS, CDR2 YFSETQ. J gave up 5 bases and V 4 bases, and 10 bases lay outside the gene matches. CDR3 coding DNA: TGCGCCAGCAGCCCGAACGGACAGGGGGCGCGGGAGACCCAGTACTTC. Residues: CASSPNGQGARETQYF.

The V gene is TRBV5-8, the J gene TRBJ1-1, with D possibly being TRBD1 (6 bases). CDR3 size: 13 residues. Germline assignment: CDR1 SGHTS and CDR2 YDEGEE. V was cut by 5 bases and J by 2 bases, with 10 bases left in between. The CDR3 nucleotides read TGTGCCAGCAGGCCGGGACATAACACTGAAGCTTTCTTT. It encodes CASRPGHNTEAFF.

The J gene is TRBJ1-5, the V gene TRBV7-9; D ambiguous. The CDR3 consists of 12 residues. Germline V CDR1 and CDR2: SEHNR, FQNEAQ (reference sequence). Trimming cost V 5 bases and J 6 bases, with 8 bases left between them. CDR3 amino acids: CASSPVGQPQHF. CDR3 DNA: TGTGCCAGCAGCCCGGTCGGTCAGCCCCAGCATTTT.

V is TRBV3-1 (or the pseudogene TRBV3-2) and J is TRBJ2-5; tentative D call: TRBD2 (6 bases). The CDR3 runs 16 residues. Between the trimmed V and J ends, which lost 4 bases and 2 bases, there was a span of 17 bases. The germline V gene encodes CDR1 LGHDT and CDR2 YNNKEL (reference sequence). CDR3 amino acids: CASSLLGGSEQETQYF. The DNA of the CDR3 is TGTGCCAGCAGCCTATTGGGGGGTAGCGAGCAAGAGACCCAGTACTTC.

This chain connects TRBV19 to TRBJ2-3, with a weak D call TRBD2 (5 bases). Per germline, CDR1 LNHDA and CDR2 SQIVND (reference sequence). Trimming stripped 1 base from V and 4 bases from J, with 9 bases between. The CDR3 contains 14 residues. In DNA, the CDR3 is TGTGCCAGTAGTATAGTCCGGGGTCCAGATACGCAGTATTTT. Its protein is CASSIVRGPDTQYF.

The rearrangement joins TRBV19 to TRBJ1-5; 7 bases agree with TRBD1. The CDR3 covers 13 residues. CDR1 and CDR2 (germline): LNHDA, SQIVND (reference sequence). Unmatched junction bases numbered 4, after V lost 8 bases and J lost 3 bases. The DNA for the CDR3 is TGTGCCAGTTCGGACAGGCCCAATCAGCCCCAGCATTTT. It specifies CASSDRPNQPQHF.

The rearrangement links TRBV6-5 to TRBJ2-7; tentative D call: TRBD2 (5 bases). The germline gives CDR1 MNHEY, CDR2 SVGAGI. CDR3 length equals 15 residues. Between the trimmed V and J ends, which lost 0 bases and 3 bases, there was a span of 12 bases. CDR3 in DNA: TGTGCCAGCAGTTACTCATGGACCGGGGACTACGAGCAGTACTTC. The encoded protein is CASSYSWTGDYEQYF.

The chain has TRBV30 and TRBJ2-2; D unclear. Germline V gene data show CDR1 as GTSNPN and CDR2 as SVGIG (reference sequence). The CDR3 runs to 13 residues. V gave up 4 bases and J gave up 4 bases, with 10 bases separating them. The CDR3 coding sequence is TGTGCCTGGACCCGGAGTTTCACCGGGGAGCTGTTTTTT. It is translated as CAWTRSFTGELFF.

This chain joins TRBV5-1 and TRBJ1-2; TRBD1 matches at 12 bases. Per the germline V gene, CDR1 is SGHRS and CDR2 is YFSETQ. This CDR3 spans 14 amino acids. The V segment lost 6 bases and the J segment 10 bases; nucleotides outside the gene matches: 10. CDR3 amino acids: CASNQGQGAHHYTF. The CDR3 DNA reads as TGCGCCAGCAACCAGGGACAGGGGGCGCATCACTACACCTTC.

The rearrangement joins TRBV27 to TRBJ1-2, with TRBD1 as a possible D gene (5 bases). The germline CDR1 and CDR2 sequences are MNHEY and SMNVEV (reference sequence). V was shortened by 0 bases and J by 2 bases, with 7 bases between the two germline ends. The CDR3 length is 14 residues. The CDR3 nucleotides are TGTGCCAGCAGTTTATCCAGGGCCAACTATGGCTACACCTTC. It specifies CASSLSRANYGYTF.

The V call is TRBV18, the J call TRBJ1-1; D is uncertain. Germline loops: CDR1 KGHSH, CDR2 LQKENI. The CDR3 sequence is 16 residues long. Trimming shortened V by 3 bases and J by 1 base, and 15 bases separated the two germline ends. The CDR3: CASSPPERSGNTEAFF. The CDR3 nucleotides read TGTGCCAGCTCACCGCCGGAGCGGAGCGGGAACACTGAAGCTTTCTTT.

The chain joins TRBV3-1 (or the pseudogene TRBV3-2) to TRBJ1-2; 7 bases are shared with TRBD1. The CDR3 runs to 17 residues. V lost 8 bases and J lost 4; bases outside the gene matches: 19. CDR1 and CDR2 (germline): LGHDT, YNNKEL (reference sequence). The CDR3 spells CASAKIGETGVVYGYTF. The CDR3 nucleotides read TGTGCCAGCGCCAAGATAGGAGAAACAGGGGTCGTCTATGGCTACACCTTC.